One sample yielded the 9 T cell receptor beta chains listed below, sequenced in a study of T cell responses to AZD1222 COVID-19 vaccine (dated by TCRdb to 2020 to 2022). According to the study, the label for this sample's time point signals: baseline before first vaccination. Receptor libraries were prepared by the immunoSEQ multiplex PCR assay. TCRdb holds this immuneACCESS table with in-frame rearrangements only. Some clones are missing; in checked studies, unresolved V genes explain under half, and the rest has no known cause. The sample profile shows 150,000 to 200,000 clones; over 80% of them were found once. Over 1% of the sample is held by the ten biggest clonotypes. This specimen consisted of peripheral blood, obtained on day 0 of AZD1222 vaccination. These receptors all come from an adult in good health.

The chain carries TRBV2 and TRBJ1-5; D remains ambiguous. Trimming cost V 4 bases and J 6 bases, with 7 bases left between them. The CDR3 sequence is 12 residues long. Looked up from germline, CDR1 is SNHLY and CDR2 is FYNNEI. CDR3 coding DNA: TGTGCCAGCAGTGTTGAGGGTCAGCCCCAGCATTTT. This encodes CASSVEGQPQHF.

The chain has TRBV7-8 and TRBJ2-5; 14 bases agree with TRBD2. The V gene end was trimmed by 5 bases and the J gene end by 2 bases; junction bases not matched to a gene: 4. The CDR3 has 16 amino acids. In germline, CDR1 is SGHVS, CDR2 FQNEAQ. CDR3 sequence: CASSIGTSGGQETQYF. The CDR3 coding sequence is TGTGCCAGCAGCATAGGGACTAGCGGGGGTCAAGAGACCCAGTACTTC.

This sequence joins TRBV10-3 and TRBJ1-5, with D unresolved. Trimming stripped 0 bases from V and 1 base from J, with 10 bases between. Germline CDR1 reads ENHRY; CDR2 reads SYGVKD. This CDR3 contains 16 residues. The CDR3 region has the DNA TGTGCCATCAGTGAGTCGAGAAGGGAAAGCAATCAGCCCCAGCATTTT. This translates into CAISESRRESNQPQHF.

The chain carries TRBV19 and TRBJ1-5, with 9 bases lining up with TRBD1. Germline CDR1 reads LNHDA; CDR2 reads SQIVND (reference sequence). CDR3 length equals 14 residues. The junction had 7 bases not matched to a gene; V was cut back by 9 bases and J by 4 bases. The CDR3 DNA sequence: TGTGCCAGCGATACAGGGGGCGGAAATCAGCCCCAGCATTTT. It codes for CASDTGGGNQPQHF.

The J gene is TRBJ1-5, the V gene TRBV19, with 12 bases fitting TRBD1. The germline V gene has CDR1 LNHDA and CDR2 SQIVND (reference sequence). The CDR3 is 16 amino acids. The ends lost 7 bases at V and 3 bases at J; junction bases unmatched: 7. In DNA form, the CDR3 reads TGTGCCAGTAATCCCGGGACAGGGGGCTTCAATCAGCCCCAGCATTTT. Its translation is CASNPGTGGFNQPQHF.

The chain combines TRBV7-3 with TRBJ1-1, with no clear D. The CDR3 spans 16 residues. Per germline, CDR1 SGHTA and CDR2 FQGTGA. Trimming stripped 0 bases from V and 2 bases from J, with 13 bases between. CDR3 residues: CASSLTPPGENTEAFF. The CDR3 DNA follows: TGTGCCAGCAGCTTAACTCCCCCCGGAGAAAACACTGAAGCTTTCTTT.

This rearrangement joins TRBV7-9 to TRBJ1-2, with no clear D. The germline gives CDR1 SEHNR, CDR2 FQNEAQ (reference sequence). The CDR3 loop spans 13 amino acids. Trimming stripped 2 bases from V and 4 bases from J, with 8 bases between. The CDR3 is CASSLLGPYGYTF. The CDR3 nucleotides are TGTGCCAGCAGCTTACTCGGACCCTATGGCTACACCTTC.

V and J are TRBV6-5 and TRBJ1-5, with TRBD1 matching 8 bases. Trimming cost V 5 bases and J 2 bases; bases outside gene matches: 5. The V gene's germline CDR1 is MNHEY and CDR2 SVGAGI. The CDR3 is 15 amino acids. CDR3 nucleotides: TGTGCCAGCAGTAGGGACAGGCCTCGCAATCAGCCCCAGCATTTT. Protein: CASSRDRPRNQPQHF.

V and J are TRBV30 and TRBJ2-2; a possible D gene is TRBD2 (7 bases). The germline V gene has CDR1 GTSNPN and CDR2 SVGIG (reference sequence). The CDR3 extends over 14 amino acids. Trimming left V 4 bases short and J 4 bases short, with 13 bases between. CDR3 sequence reads: CAWNAGATTGELFF. CDR3 nucleotide sequence: TGTGCCTGGAATGCGGGGGCGACCACCGGGGAGCTGTTTTTT.